The 21 T cell receptor beta chains reported below all come from one sample, sequenced in a study of blood T cells in healthy people across ages. Through a sample-barcoded 5' primer and a J-beta primer mix, a second PCR was run for roughly 6 to 12 cycles. TCRdb reanalysed the 5' RACE reads using MiXCR and keeps one entry per CDR3 protein. The sample yields around 1,900,000 distinct CDR3 sequences, about 39% seen once. The sequenced sample consisted of blood. The source is a human donor in good health.

The gene calls are TRBV7-2 and TRBJ2-6; D gene ambiguous. Trimming took 5 bases from V and 5 from J, leaving 10 bases between them. Germline V gives CDR1 SGHTA, CDR2 FQGNSA. The CDR3 length is 14 residues. The CDR3 DNA follows: TGTGCCAGCAGCCTCCTCGGACGGGCCAACGTCCTGACTTTC. Translation: CASSLLGRANVLTF.

V and J are TRBV7-2 and TRBJ1-2; D gene uncertain. This CDR3 region has 14 residues. Germline V CDR1 and CDR2: SGHTA, FQGNSA. The V end was cut by 4 bases, the J end by 5 bases, with 14 bases between. The CDR3 region has the DNA TGTGCCAGCAGCTCCGAATCTAGCCGTTATGGCTACACCTTC. Protein sequence: CASSSESSRYGYTF.

This clonotype was counted between two and nine times. The chain employs TRBV7-8 and TRBJ1-6, with D possibly being TRBD1 (5 bases). CDR1 is SGHVS and CDR2 is FQNEAQ in the germline V gene. V was cut by 2 bases and J by 4 bases, with 15 bases left in between. The CDR3 covers 17 residues. CDR3 bases: TGTGCCAGCAGCTTAAGGGTAAAGACAGCGTATAATTCACCCCTCCACTTT. Its translation is CASSLRVKTAYNSPLHF.

The V and J genes are TRBV20-1 and TRBJ2-1; D may be TRBD1 (6 bases). The CDR3 consists of 13 residues. Trimming removed 4 bases at V and 6 bases at J, with 13 bases between. CDR1 and CDR2 (germline): DFQATT, SNEGSKA (reference sequence). CDR3 sequence: CSATKTGINEQFF. In nucleotides, the CDR3 is TGCAGTGCTACCAAAACAGGGATCAATGAGCAGTTCTTC.

The chain has TRBV7-2 and TRBJ2-7; possible D gene TRBD1, 6 bases. Germline lookup yields CDR1 SGHTA and CDR2 FQGNSA. This CDR3 contains 14 residues. V dropped 1 base and J dropped 4 bases, with 11 bases sitting between them. CDR3 in DNA: TGTGCCAGCAGCTTAGATGGGGGCAAGTACGAGCAGTACTTC. Translation: CASSLDGGKYEQYF.

The rearrangement joins TRBV27 to TRBJ2-1; no definite D call. V was cut by 4 bases and J by 3 bases, with 10 bases left in between. The CDR3 has 14 amino acids. The V gene's germline CDR1 is MNHEY and CDR2 SMNVEV (reference sequence). Here the CDR3 DNA reads TGTGCCAGCAGTTGGACGGTGGGCTACAATGAGCAGTTCTTC. Its protein is CASSWTVGYNEQFF.

CDR3 bases: TGTGCCATTCGGACAGGGGTGGATCAGCCCCAGCATTTT. Translation gives CAIRTGVDQPQHF. This rearrangement joins TRBV10-3 to TRBJ1-5; 9 nucleotides agree with TRBD1. Germline trimming cut 9 bases from V and 5 bases from J; bases unmatched to any gene: 5. In germline, CDR1 is ENHRY, CDR2 SYGVKD. This CDR3 is built from 13 residues.

The chain employs TRBV19 and TRBJ2-5, with D hard to call. The germline gives CDR1 LNHDA, CDR2 SQIVND (reference sequence). The V end was cut by 0 bases, the J end by 5 bases, with 13 bases between. The CDR3 runs 15 residues. CDR3 nucleotide sequence: TGTGCCAGTAGTATAGATTTTCACGGGCGGGAGACCCAGTACTTC. It translates to CASSIDFHGRETQYF.

The chain employs TRBV28 and TRBJ2-4; 9 bases match TRBD1. CDR1 MDHEN and CDR2 SYDVKM come from the germline V gene. V trimming: 10 bases; J trimming: 7 bases; junction bases outside the gene matches: 17. There are 16 residues in the CDR3. Here the CDR3 DNA reads TGTGCCACCCTCGCGGCGACGGGACAGGGAGGTAACATTCAGTACTTC. Its protein is CATLAATGQGGNIQYF.

As regards this clonotype: It may be a read error: a sequence one base away is much more abundant. The chain carries TRBV7-2 and TRBJ2-4; D not certain. The better agreement between TRBJ2-7 and the DNA end casts doubt on the J call. This CDR3 spans 12 amino acids. CDR1 and CDR2 (germline): SGHTA, FQGNSA. CDR3 coding DNA: TGTGCCAGCAGCCGGTCTTCCAACGAGCAGTACTTC. Protein: CASSRSSNEQYF.

The chain couples TRBV7-9 to TRBJ2-3; the D is unclear. V was trimmed by 5 bases and J by 1 base, leaving 22 bases between them. The CDR3 loop spans 18 amino acids. Per the germline V gene, CDR1 is SEHNR and CDR2 is FQNEAQ (reference sequence). CDR3 amino acids: CASSPLRSGGRRTDTQYF. The CDR3 coding sequence is TGTGCCAGCAGCCCCCTACGGTCAGGTGGCCGTCGCACAGATACGCAGTATTTT.

The chain links TRBV4-2 to TRBJ2-7; tentative D call: TRBD1 (6 bases). Per germline, CDR1 LGHNA and CDR2 YNFKEQ. Trimming removed 4 bases at V and 2 bases at J, with 12 bases between. This CDR3 has 14 amino acids. CDR3 sequence (DNA): TGTGCCAGCAGCCCCAATTCAGGGGCCTACGAGCAGTACTTC. Its protein is CASSPNSGAYEQYF.

This rearrangement joins TRBV14 to TRBJ2-1; a weak D match, TRBD1 (5 bases). This CDR3 is built from 14 residues. The V gene lost 0 bases and the J gene lost 9 bases, with 12 bases spanning the gap. CDR1 is SGHDN and CDR2 is FVKESK in the germline V gene. CDR3 loop: CASSQEGVWTEQFF. CDR3 bases: TGTGCCAGCAGCCAAGAAGGGGTCTGGACTGAGCAGTTCTTC.

This chain links TRBV7-9 with TRBJ2-1; TRBD1 is a possible D gene (5 bases). The J call may not be correct, given that the DNA end is closer to TRBJ2-7. The CDR3 is 15 residues long. The germline gives CDR1 SEHNR, CDR2 FQNEAQ (reference sequence). CDR3 bases: TGTGCCAGCAGTCCTCCAGAGGACATATACAATGAGCAGTACTTC. Encoded protein: CASSPPEDIYNEQYF.

This clonotype has only a few counts. The CDR3 bases are TGTGCCAGCAGCCGATTGCGGGGACTAGCCCCCTACGAGCAGTACTTC. Amino acid sequence: CASSRLRGLAPYEQYF. The J gene is TRBJ2-7, the V gene TRBV6-5; 9 bases are shared with TRBD2. The V gene's germline CDR1 is MNHEY and CDR2 SVGAGI. This CDR3 is 16 amino acids long. V was clipped by 6 bases and J by 2 bases; unmatched bases: 11.

In the case of this clonotype: A much more abundant neighbour one base away suggests this may be a read error. The chain recombines TRBV11-2 with TRBJ1-2; a weak D match, TRBD1 (6 bases). The CDR3 has 13 residues. From germline, CDR1 is SGHAT and CDR2 FQNNGV. Trimming took off 2 bases at V and 7 bases at J, with 11 bases between the two ends. CDR3 loop: CASSLRTDSGYTF. The DNA of the CDR3 is TGTGCCAGCAGCTTAAGGACAGACTCTGGCTACACCTTC.

The chain links TRBV20-1 to TRBJ1-5; 7 bases line up with TRBD1. The J segment lost 2 bases and the V segment lost 4 bases, leaving 17 bases of the junction unmatched. The CDR3 runs 18 residues. Germline assignment: CDR1 DFQATT and CDR2 SNEGSKA (reference sequence). The CDR3 protein is CSAIPRGQGSIGNQPQHF. The CDR3 bases are TGCAGTGCTATCCCAAGGGGGCAGGGGAGTATCGGCAATCAGCCCCAGCATTTT.

The chain links TRBV15 to TRBJ2-1; no reliable D call. Trimming removed 3 bases from V and 12 bases from J, with 9 bases in between. The CDR3 extends over 11 amino acids. Per germline, CDR1 LNHNV and CDR2 YYDKDF (reference sequence). CDR3 in DNA: TGTGCCACCAGCAGTTGTTCTGTGCAGTTCTTC. It is translated as CATSSCSVQFF. Looking up the rest from reference TRBV15 and TRBJ2-1 gives the full variable domain: DAMVIQNPRYQVTQFGKPVTLSCSQTLNHNVMYWYQQKSSQAPKLLFHYYDKDFNNEADTPDNFQSRRPNTSFCFLDIRSPGLGDTAMYLCATSSCSVQFFGPGTRLTVL.

On this clonotype: The junction differs from germline at one of its ends, possibly a read error. This chain uses TRBV10-3 with TRBJ2-4, with a weak D call TRBD2 (5 bases). The J call is in doubt because the DNA end fits TRBJ2-7 better. CDR3 length equals 16 residues. Germline V gene data show CDR1 as ENHRY and CDR2 as SYGVKD. CDR3 nucleotide sequence: TGTGCCATCAGTGAATTGAGGGCAGTGAGCTCCTGCGAGCAGTACTTC. Residues: CAISELRAVSSCEQYF.

V and J are TRBV7-2 and TRBJ2-6, with D possibly matching TRBD2 (5 bases). Trimming shortened V by 5 bases and J by 0 bases, and 17 bases separated the two germline ends. The CDR3 covers 18 residues. Per germline, CDR1 SGHTA and CDR2 FQGNSA. The DNA for the CDR3 is TGTGCCAGCAGCCCCATGGCGGGTCTCATCTCTGGGGCCAACGTCCTGACTTTC. Translating gives CASSPMAGLISGANVLTF.

The rearrangement uses TRBV10-2 and TRBJ1-4, with no clear D. Germline V lookup: CDR1 WSHSY, CDR2 SAAADI. This CDR3 comprises 16 residues. Trimming cost V 4 bases and J 5 bases, with 17 bases left between them. The DNA for the CDR3 is TGCGCCAGCAGTGCCCTGCGGGGAGACCGGAATGAAAAACTGTTTTTT. Its protein product is CASSALRGDRNEKLFF.